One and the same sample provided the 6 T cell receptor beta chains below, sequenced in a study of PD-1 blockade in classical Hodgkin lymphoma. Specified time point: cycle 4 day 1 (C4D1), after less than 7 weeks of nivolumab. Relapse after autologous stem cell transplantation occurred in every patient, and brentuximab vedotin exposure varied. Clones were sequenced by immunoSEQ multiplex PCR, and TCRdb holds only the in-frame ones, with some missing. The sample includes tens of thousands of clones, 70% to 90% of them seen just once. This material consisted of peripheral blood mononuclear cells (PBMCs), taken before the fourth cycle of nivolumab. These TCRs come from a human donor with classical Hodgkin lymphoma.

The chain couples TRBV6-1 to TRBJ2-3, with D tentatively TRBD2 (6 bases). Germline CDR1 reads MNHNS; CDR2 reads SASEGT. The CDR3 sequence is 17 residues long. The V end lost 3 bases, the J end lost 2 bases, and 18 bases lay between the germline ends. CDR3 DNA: TGTGCCAGCAGTGACCCCCAGACTAGTTGGGTCACAGATACGCAGTATTTT. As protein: CASSDPQTSWVTDTQYF.

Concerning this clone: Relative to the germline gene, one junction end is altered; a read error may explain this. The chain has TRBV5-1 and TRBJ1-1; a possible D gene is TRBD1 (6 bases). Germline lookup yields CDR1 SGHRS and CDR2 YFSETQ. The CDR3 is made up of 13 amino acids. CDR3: CAGSLTGNTEAFF. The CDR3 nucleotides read TGCGCCGGCAGCTTGACAGGGAACACTGAAGCTTTCTTT.

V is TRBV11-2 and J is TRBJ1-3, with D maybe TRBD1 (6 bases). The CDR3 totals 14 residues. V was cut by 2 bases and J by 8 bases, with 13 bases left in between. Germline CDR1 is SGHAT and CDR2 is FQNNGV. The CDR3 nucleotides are TGTGCCAGCAGCTTATGGGGGGGGCCGGACACCATATATTTT. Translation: CASSLWGGPDTIYF.

In DNA form, the CDR3 reads TGCGCCAGCAGTGAGTCTCTCCCGGGGACTGAAGCTTTCTTT. It translates to CASSESLPGTEAFF. The rearrangement links TRBV10-1 to TRBJ1-1; D is uncertain. The CDR3 is made up of 14 amino acids. CDR1 and CDR2 from the germline V gene are WNHNN and SYGVQD (reference sequence). V gave up 0 bases and J gave up 5 bases, with 10 bases separating them.

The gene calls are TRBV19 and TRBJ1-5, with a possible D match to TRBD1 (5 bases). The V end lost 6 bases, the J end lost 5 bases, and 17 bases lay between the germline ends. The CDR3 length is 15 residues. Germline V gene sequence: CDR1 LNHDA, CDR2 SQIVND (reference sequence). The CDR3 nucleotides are TGTGCCAGTAGCATGGGGTGGGGGGAAGATCAGCCCCAGCATTTT. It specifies CASSMGWGEDQPQHF. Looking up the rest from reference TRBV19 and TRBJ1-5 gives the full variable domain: DGGITQSPKYLFRKEGQNVTLSCEQNLNHDAMYWYRQDPGQGLRLIYYSQIVNDFQKGDIAEGYSVSREKKESFPLTVTSAQKNPTAFYLCASSMGWGEDQPQHFGDGTRLSIL.

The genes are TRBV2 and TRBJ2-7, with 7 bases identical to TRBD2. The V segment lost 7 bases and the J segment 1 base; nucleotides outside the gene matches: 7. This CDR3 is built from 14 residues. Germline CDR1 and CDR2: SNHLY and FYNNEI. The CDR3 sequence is CASMGQRGSYEQYF. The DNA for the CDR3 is TGTGCCAGCATGGGCCAGCGGGGATCCTACGAGCAGTACTTC.